A selection of T cell receptor beta chains follows, all from one sample in a study of CD8 T cells in ankylosing spondylitis. Each CDR3 protein gets one entry after TCRdb re-called the 5' RACE reads with MiXCR. This sample yields about 240,000 distinct CDR3 sequences, of which approximately 11% are seen a single time; less than 7.5% belongs to the top ten. The specimen was blood, either unsorted or a sorted T cell fraction (not recorded which). These receptors all stem from a male donor with ankylosing spondylitis or in good health (not recorded which). CDR3s include the opening cysteine and the closing phenylalanine or tryptophan. The D gene is left open where the match is weak. Only some rows state a clone size, as once, few, many or a class for expanded clones.

.,TRBJ2-3,many,TRBV20-1,TGCAGTGCTAGATTAGGTGGATTTGCAGATACGCAGTATTTT,CSARLGGFADTQYF
.,TRBJ1-1,many,TRBV28,TGTGCCAGCAGTTTATGGGGGTTCACTGAAGCTTTCTTT,CASSLWGFTEAFF
TRBD2,TRBJ2-3,.,TRBV2,TGTGCCAGCAGTGAAGCGCTTTGGCTAGCGGGATCCACAGATACGCAGTATTTT,CASSEALWLAGSTDTQYF
.,TRBJ2-2,few,TRBV7-8,TGTGCCAGCACCCCAAAGATTCGGATCGGGGAGCTGTTTTTT,CASTPKIRIGELFF
.,TRBJ2-5,many,TRBV20-1,TGCAGTGCTACCGGGGCAGAGACCCAGTACTTC,CSATGAETQYF
.,TRBJ2-1,many,TRBV5-1,TGCGCCAGTGGCGCGGGCGGACTGAACTCCTACAATGAGCAGTTCTTC,CASGAGGLNSYNEQFF
.,TRBJ1-1,few,TRBV19,TGTGCCAGTAGTCCACCCAGCCAGACTGAAGCTTTCTTT,CASSPPSQTEAFF
TRBD1,TRBJ2-1,few,TRBV5-1,TGCGCCAGCAGCTACCTAGGACAGGACGTGAACAATGAGCAGTTCTTC,CASSYLGQDVNNEQFF
TRBD2,TRBJ2-3,many,TRBV6-1,TGTGCCAGCAGACGGAGAGCGGGGGGGCCCTCAGATACGCAGTATTTT,CASRRRAGGPSDTQYF
.,TRBJ1-1,many,TRBV15,TGTGCCACCAGCAGAGGACAGGCTCGAACTGAAGCTTTCTTT,CATSRGQARTEAFF
.,TRBJ1-1,few,TRBV6-5,TGTGCCAGCAGTCCTTCTACGGGGTTCACTGAAGCTTTCTTT,CASSPSTGFTEAFF
.,TRBJ2-3,few,TRBV5-5,TGTGCCAGCAGCTTGGCCTATGGAAGGCCAGATACGCAGTATTTT,CASSLAYGRPDTQYF
.,TRBJ1-4,.,TRBV20-1,TGCAGTGCCCCATCAAGGTATCCTGCAACTAATGAAAAACTGTTTTTT,CSAPSRYPATNEKLFF
TRBD2,TRBJ2-3,.,TRBV2,TGTGCCAGCAGTTTCCGAACCCGACGACTAGCGGGAGATGGAGATACGCAGTATTTT,CASSFRTRRLAGDGDTQYF
TRBD1,TRBJ1-3,few,TRBV7-9,TGTGCCAGCAGCCTCGGACAGGGGGCATCTGGAAACACCATATATTTT,CASSLGQGASGNTIYF
.,TRBJ1-5,many,TRBV12-3/TRBV12-4,TGTGCCAGCAGTTTTCACGGGAATCAGCCCCAGCATTTT,CASSFHGNQPQHF
.,TRBJ2-5,few,TRBV27,TGTGCCAGCAGTGTCGGGTACCAAGAGACCCAGTACTTC,CASSVGYQETQYF
.,TRBJ2-7,few,TRBV20-1,TGCAGTGCTAGAGACCTACAGGGACAAACCTACGAGCAGTACTTC,CSARDLQGQTYEQYF
.,TRBJ2-3,many,TRBV12-3/TRBV12-4,TGTGCCAGCAGGCTCGCGGTCGAGGGAGATACGCAGTATTTT,CASRLAVEGDTQYF
.,TRBJ1-4,many,TRBV5-1,TGCGCCAGCAGCTTGGGGGCGAGGAATGAAAAACTGTTTTTT,CASSLGARNEKLFF
.,TRBJ2-7,few,TRBV11-1,TGTGCCAGCAGCTTACCGCCCGTAAGGGGTAGAGAGCAGTACTTC,CASSLPPVRGREQYF
.,TRBJ1-5,.,TRBV11-2,TGTGCCAGCAGCTTAGGGATCGATCAGCCCCAGCATTTT,CASSLGIDQPQHF
.,TRBJ2-3,many,TRBV5-1,TGCGCCAGCAGCTTTATGGGGGGGCCTGCGGATACGCAGTATTTT,CASSFMGGPADTQYF
.,TRBJ2-5,.,TRBV19,TGTGCCAGTAGTGAGGCGGCAGGGGCCTTCCAAGAGACCCAGTACTTC,CASSEAAGAFQETQYF
.,TRBJ2-4,many,TRBV12-3/TRBV12-4,TGTGCCAGCAGCCTAAAAAACATTCAGTACTTC,CASSLKNIQYF
.,TRBJ2-7,many,TRBV20-1,TGCAGTGCTGGCGGGCTTCTAACCCCCCACGAGCAGTACTTC,CSAGGLLTPHEQYF
TRBD1,TRBJ2-7,.,TRBV5-6,TGTGCCAGCAGCATCGCCGGGACAGGGTGGGTTGAGGACGAGCAGTACTTC,CASSIAGTGWVEDEQYF
.,TRBJ2-7,many,TRBV9,TGTGCCAGCAGCGTAGAGTCCCAGTGGTCCTACGAGCAGTACTTC,CASSVESQWSYEQYF
.,TRBJ2-5,many,TRBV20-1,TGCAGTGCATCGACCACGGAAGAGACCCAGTACTTC,CSASTTEETQYF